The T cell receptor (beta chain) described here comes from a study of blood T cell repertoires in COVID-19. Overall study: Sites across the United States, Italy and Spain contributed samples from acute and convalescent COVID-19. PBMCs, B-cell-depleted T cells, or T cells provided the cDNA or gDNA that made up the material.

Trimming cost V 6 bases and J 5 bases; bases outside gene matches: 1. CDR1 and CDR2 from the germline V gene are LNHDA and SQIVND (reference sequence). The CDR3 consists of 14 residues. Original analysis: Estimation of nucleated cell counts was performed using reference gene primer amplification. Repertoires were generated with immunoSEQ multiplex PCR, while TCRdb's copy carries only in-frame clones and drops some. The V and J calls and clone size were taken over from that table, and D and trimming were inferred from the DNA. This sample has 60,000 or so clones, with about 83% found just once. The sequencing input was peripheral blood. The receptor's source is a human donor in a cohort sampled during active COVID-19. This sequence joins TRBV19 and TRBJ2-2; 12 nucleotides match TRBD2. CDR3 sequence reads: CASRTSGSTGELFF. The CDR3 bases are TGTGCCAGTAGGACTAGCGGGAGTACCGGGGAGCTGTTTTTT.